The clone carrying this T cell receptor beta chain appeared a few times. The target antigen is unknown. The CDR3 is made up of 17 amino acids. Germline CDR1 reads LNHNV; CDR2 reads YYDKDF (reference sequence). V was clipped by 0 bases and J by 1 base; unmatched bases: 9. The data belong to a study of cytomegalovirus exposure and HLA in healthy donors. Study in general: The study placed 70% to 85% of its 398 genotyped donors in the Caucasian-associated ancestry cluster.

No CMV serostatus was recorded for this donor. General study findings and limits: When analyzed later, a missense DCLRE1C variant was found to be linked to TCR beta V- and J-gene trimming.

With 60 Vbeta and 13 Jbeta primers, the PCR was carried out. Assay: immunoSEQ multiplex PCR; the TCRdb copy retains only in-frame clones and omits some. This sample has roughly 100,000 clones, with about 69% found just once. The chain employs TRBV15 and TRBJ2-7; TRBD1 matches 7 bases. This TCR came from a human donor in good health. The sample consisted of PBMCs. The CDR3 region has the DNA TGTGCCACCAGCAGAGATCTAGCCACAGGGGATTCCTACGAGCAGTACTTC. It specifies CATSRDLATGDSYEQYF.